This T cell receptor (beta chain) stems from a study of T cells in Graves' hyperthyroidism and ophthalmopathy. This CDR3 contains 15 residues. Germline CDR1 and CDR2: SGHRS and YFSETQ. After removal of 2 bases from V and 3 bases from J, the junction contained 5 bases not matched to a gene. Amplified TCR beta CDR3 regions came from RNA transcripts. During a first-round RT-PCR of the TCR CDR3, the HTBI primer set was used. Via MiXCR, TCRdb re-called the multiplex PCR reads, giving one row per CDR3 protein. The repertoire holds around 250,000 distinct CDR3 sequences, with roughly 15% as singletons. This chain joins TRBV5-1 and TRBJ2-3; TRBD1 matches at 8 bases. The sequence was obtained from a young woman with Graves' ophthalmopathy. The specimen sequenced was blood. CDR3 sequence reads: CASSFQGAKTDTQYF. The CDR3 nucleotides read TGCGCCAGCAGCTTCCAGGGGGCGAAGACAGATACGCAGTATTTT. Together with reference TRBV5-1 and TRBJ2-3, the CDR3 gives the full variable domain: KAGVTQTPRYLIKTRGQQVTLSCSPISGHRSVSWYQQTPGQGLQFLFEYFSETQRNKGNFPGRFSGRQFSNSRSEMNVSTLELGDSALYLCASSFQGAKTDTQYFGPGTRLTVL.